These 8 T cell receptor beta chains share one sample of origin, sequenced in a study of shared clonotypes between healthy human individuals. Some clones are missing from TCRdb's copy, which holds only in-frame ones; the method was immunoSEQ multiplex PCR. The sample lists around 370,000 clones; about 96% were seen once. Material: memory CD8+ T cells sorted from blood. Subset noted: CD45RO+ cells pooled with CCR7-negative TemRA cells. The receptors come from a man in his thirties or forties in good health.

V usage is TRBV7-9 and J usage is TRBJ2-7; 7 bases are shared with TRBD2. Germline V gene lookup returns CDR1 SEHNR and CDR2 FQNEAQ (reference sequence). V was pared by 5 bases and J by 2 bases, with 9 bases of the junction left unmatched. The CDR3 extends over 15 amino acids. The CDR3 protein is CASSAGRLPPYEQYF. The CDR3 DNA reads as TGTGCCAGCAGCGCCGGGAGGCTACCACCCTACGAGCAGTACTTC.

This clone has more than one count but fewer than ten. The same CDR3 also results from other DNA sequences found in this sample. The chain has TRBV5-1 and TRBJ1-5; unclear D gene. The CDR3 totals 10 residues. V lost 2 bases and J lost 6, with 0 bases in between. Germline values: CDR1 SGHRS, CDR2 YFSETQ. Written as DNA, the CDR3 is TGCGCCAGCAGCTTTCAGCCCCAGCATTTT. Protein product: CASSFQPQHF.

The chain links TRBV10-2 to TRBJ2-7; weak D call: TRBD2 (5 bases). The CDR3 is 13 residues long. From germline, CDR1 is WSHSY and CDR2 SAAADI. V lost 4 bases and J lost 4, with 11 bases in between. CDR3 sequence reads: CASSGGRGYEQYF. CDR3 DNA sequence: TGCGCCAGCAGTGGGGGAAGAGGGTACGAGCAGTACTTC.

The chain recombines TRBV27 with TRBJ2-3; D is unresolved. Per the germline V gene, CDR1 is MNHEY and CDR2 is SMNVEV (reference sequence). V shed 4 bases and J shed 0 bases, with 11 bases lying between them. This CDR3 contains 15 residues. The chain's CDR3 is CASSSFASSTDTQYF. The CDR3 DNA sequence: TGTGCCAGCAGTTCATTTGCTTCTAGCACAGATACGCAGTATTTT.

V is TRBV28 and J is TRBJ1-1, with D hard to call. This CDR3 comprises 11 residues. V dropped 10 bases and J dropped 4 bases, with 10 bases sitting between them. CDR1 MDHEN and CDR2 SYDVKM come from the germline V gene. The DNA of the CDR3 is TGTGCCACCGATTTTCTCACTGAAGCTTTCTTT. Translation: CATDFLTEAFF.

V is TRBV9 and J is TRBJ2-5; D might be TRBD1 or TRBD2, each matching 6 bases. Looked up from germline, CDR1 is SGDLS and CDR2 is YYNGEE. V lost 4 bases to trimming and J lost 5 bases, with 18 bases between them. The CDR3 totals 15 residues. The CDR3: CASSLGGNVWETQYF. The DNA of the CDR3 is TGTGCCAGCAGCTTAGGGGGGAATGTGTGGGAGACCCAGTACTTC.

A word on this clone: Other DNA sequences of this sample code for an identical CDR3. CDR3 in DNA: TGCGCCAGCAGCCAGGGACAGGGGAATCAGCCCCAGCATTTT. This gives the protein CASSQGQGNQPQHF. The V gene is TRBV4-1, the J gene TRBJ1-5, with 10 bases that match TRBD1. Losses at the gene ends were 3 bases for V and 4 bases for J; bases not matched to a gene: 0. The CDR3 is 14 amino acids. Germline assignment: CDR1 MGHRA and CDR2 YSYEKL.

The rearrangement uses TRBV19 and TRBJ1-1, with 7 bases identical to TRBD1. The CDR3 extends over 16 amino acids. Germline CDR1 LNHDA, CDR2 SQIVND (reference sequence). With V trimmed by 6 bases and J by 3 bases, 13 bases remained unmatched. The CDR3 nucleotides are TGTGCCAGTAGGGCCAACAGGGGAGGTAGGGACACTGAAGCTTTCTTT. Translation gives CASRANRGGRDTEAFF.